This T cell receptor beta chain was recovered during a study of CD8 T cells in ankylosing spondylitis. Study findings and constraints: Significantly higher representation of disease-linked clones was reported for matched ankylosing spondylitis synovial fluid. Certain motif variants had earlier been reported in reactive arthritis synovial fluid and blood. The disease-linked clones had a CD8+ phenotype and low blood frequencies. A TCR beta motif of eight or nine highly homologous variants seemed to mark ankylosing spondylitis blood.

This clonotype turned up a few times. The antigen remains undetermined. Each TCR beta library was made by quantitative 5'-RACE that incorporated molecular barcodes. A single record per CDR3 protein comes from TCRdb applying MiXCR to the 5' RACE reads. The sample holds about 700,000 distinct CDR3 sequences; 15% to 20% are singletons and the top ten take under 20%. Trimming stripped 4 bases from V and 0 bases from J, with 14 bases between. Germline V gene sequence: CDR1 LGHDT, CDR2 YNNKEL (reference sequence). The CDR3 consists of 16 residues. The sequencing input was blood, either unsorted or a sorted T cell fraction (not recorded which). The source is a male donor with ankylosing spondylitis. This sequence joins TRBV3-1 and TRBJ2-3; D may be TRBD1 (6 bases). The CDR3 nucleotides read TGTGCCAGCAGCCCGCCCGGGACACTAAGCACAGATACGCAGTATTTT. This codes for CASSPPGTLSTDTQYF.